Sequencing of this TCR beta chain was carried out in a study of cytomegalovirus exposure and HLA in healthy donors. Germline CDR1 is SGHRS and CDR2 is YFSETQ. V gave up 0 bases and J gave up 2 bases, with 11 bases separating them. The CDR3 sequence is 15 residues long. Study-wide points: Most CMV-associated TCR beta chains were later found to appear HLA-restricted. Later work associated more than 15,000 TCR beta sequences with HLA alleles at 0.05 false discovery rate. TCR beta chain V- and J-gene trimming was linked, in a later analysis, to a missense variant in DCLRE1C.

Use of 60 Vbeta and 13 Jbeta primers characterized the PCR. Using immunoSEQ multiplex PCR, the repertoire was profiled, and TCRdb retains in-frame clones only, with some absent. Seen in this sample are under 200,000 clones; the ten most common clones hold less than 0.95%. About this clone: What it binds is unknown.

This chain joins TRBV5-1 and TRBJ2-5, with TRBD1 as a possible D gene (5 bases). Sample: PBMCs. This TCR derives from a woman between 18 and 30 years old in good health and CMV-seropositive. CDR3 sequence: CASSLARQKQETQYF. Written as DNA, the CDR3 is TGCGCCAGCAGCTTGGCCCGACAGAAGCAAGAGACCCAGTACTTC.